The 30 T cell receptor beta chains below were found in one sample sequenced in a study of brain T cells in children with intractable seizures. Only in-frame clones appear in the TCRdb table, and some are missing; sequencing was by immunoSEQ multiplex PCR. The sample holds approximately 110,000 clones, 94% seen once. This sample comprised peripheral blood, obtained at surgery. Receptors were obtained from a boy less than two years old with hemimegalencephaly and intractable seizures.

Comment on this clone: The sample holds other DNA sequences that translate to the same CDR3. The rearrangement links TRBV7-3 to TRBJ2-7; 8 bases fit TRBD2. V lost 2 bases, J lost 2 bases, and 8 bases stayed unmatched. The germline V gene encodes CDR1 SGHTA and CDR2 FQGTGA. The CDR3 length is 16 residues. The CDR3 here is CASSLEGTSGTYEQYF. CDR3 nucleotides: TGTGCCAGCAGCTTAGAAGGAACTAGCGGTACCTACGAGCAGTACTTC.

The gene calls are TRBV5-4 and TRBJ2-7; unclear D gene. V lost 4 bases and J lost 1, with 12 bases in between. The germline V gene has CDR1 SGHNT and CDR2 YYREEE (reference sequence). This CDR3 has 14 residues. For the CDR3, the DNA is TGTGCCAGCAGCCCCCGTGGCGGTTCCTACGAGCAGTACTTC. Translating it yields CASSPRGGSYEQYF.

The rearrangement joins TRBV19 to TRBJ2-3, with 9 bases lining up with TRBD1. V shed 4 bases, J shed 1 base, and the junction held 0 bases outside the gene matches. Germline V gene data show CDR1 as LNHDA and CDR2 as SQIVND (reference sequence). The CDR3 is 14 residues long. CDR3 DNA: TGTGCCAGTAGTAGGACAGGGGGCACAGATACGCAGTATTTT. It translates to CASSRTGGTDTQYF. The full variable domain, with the rest looked up from reference TRBV19 and TRBJ2-3, is DGGITQSPKYLFRKEGQNVTLSCEQNLNHDAMYWYRQDPGQGLRLIYYSQIVNDFQKGDIAEGYSVSREKKESFPLTVTSAQKNPTAFYLCASSRTGGTDTQYFGPGTRLTVL.

The chain employs TRBV25-1 and TRBJ1-5; 8 nucleotides match TRBD1. V gave up 11 bases and J gave up 1 base; unmatched junction bases: 19. The germline gives CDR1 MGHDK, CDR2 SYGVNS. CDR3 length: 18 amino acids. CDR3 residues: CAPHLRTGPRSSNQPQHF. In nucleotides, the CDR3 is TGTGCCCCACACCTCCGGACAGGGCCAAGGTCGAGCAATCAGCCCCAGCATTTT.

The V gene is TRBV7-9, the J gene TRBJ2-7; TRBD1 aligns across 7 bases. This CDR3 contains 14 residues. Unmatched junction bases numbered 5, after V lost 3 bases and J lost 3 bases. Per the germline V gene, CDR1 is SEHNR and CDR2 is FQNEAQ (reference sequence). The CDR3 here is CASSLGTAGYEQYF. The CDR3 region has the DNA TGTGCCAGCAGCTTGGGGACAGCTGGCTACGAGCAGTACTTC.

This chain uses TRBV27 with TRBJ1-2; tentative D call: TRBD1 (5 bases). Trimming stripped 8 bases from V and 6 bases from J, with 13 bases between. Per the germline V gene, CDR1 is MNHEY and CDR2 is SMNVEV (reference sequence). There are 12 residues in the CDR3. The CDR3 DNA reads as TGTGCCAGCCGCAAGGCAGGGAATGGCTACACCTTC. This codes for CASRKAGNGYTF.

This clone came up once. The gene calls are TRBV6-5 and TRBJ1-2; a possible D gene is TRBD1 (5 bases). The CDR3 sequence is 14 residues long. The germline CDR1 and CDR2 sequences are MNHEY and SVGAGI. Trimming removed 5 bases at V and 1 base at J, with 11 bases between. This CDR3 reads CASSRGTDNYGYTF. In DNA form, the CDR3 reads TGTGCCAGCAGTCGAGGGACGGATAACTATGGCTACACCTTC.

The CDR3 nucleotides read TGTGCCAGCAGCTTATTTGCAGCCCGCACAACTAATGAAAAACTGTTTTTT. This translates into CASSLFAARTTNEKLFF. This chain links TRBV7-9 with TRBJ1-4; D gene uncertain. Germline CDR1 and CDR2: SEHNR and FQNEAQ (reference sequence). Trimming shortened V by 2 bases and J by 0 bases, and 13 bases separated the two germline ends. CDR3 size: 17 residues. Full variable domain (remainder filled in from reference TRBV7-9 and TRBJ1-4): DTGVSQNPRHKITKRGQNVTFRCDPISEHNRLYWYRQTLGQGPEFLTYFQNEAQLEKSRLLSDRFSAERPKGSFSTLEIQRTEQGDSAMYLCASSLFAARTTNEKLFFGSGTQLSVL.

The chain carries TRBV7-9 and TRBJ1-4; no clear D gene. The germline V gene encodes CDR1 SEHNR and CDR2 FQNEAQ (reference sequence). Between the trimmed V and J ends, which lost 8 bases and 2 bases, there was a span of 6 bases. The CDR3 sequence is 12 residues long. The CDR3 loop reads CASSRTNEKLFF. The CDR3 bases are TGTGCCAGCTCTCGGACTAATGAAAAACTGTTTTTT.

This chain connects TRBV6-5 to TRBJ2-7; possible D gene TRBD2, 5 bases. V dropped 2 bases and J dropped 0 bases, with 14 bases sitting between them. The CDR3 length is 16 residues. The V gene's germline CDR1 is MNHEY and CDR2 SVGAGI. CDR3 residues: CASSYGPSRTSYEQYF. CDR3 coding DNA: TGTGCCAGCAGTTACGGCCCTAGCCGCACCTCCTACGAGCAGTACTTC.

This clone showed up just once. The gene calls are TRBV28 and TRBJ2-7; tentative D call: TRBD1 (5 bases). Deletions cut 8 bases from V and 2 bases from J, with 13 bases between. Germline CDR1 reads MDHEN; CDR2 reads SYDVKM. The CDR3 has 13 amino acids. CDR3 protein: CASRTIEAYEQYF. In DNA, the CDR3 is TGTGCCAGCCGGACAATCGAGGCCTACGAGCAGTACTTC.

The CDR3 DNA reads as TGTGCCACCAGTTCATACCAAGAGACCCAGTACTTC. It yields the protein CATSSYQETQYF. The chain couples TRBV15 to TRBJ2-5, with D unresolved. Germline CDR1 and CDR2: LNHNV and YYDKDF (reference sequence). This CDR3 spans 12 amino acids. Trimming removed 6 bases from V and 0 bases from J, with 5 bases in between.

The rearrangement joins TRBV3-1 (or the pseudogene TRBV3-2) to TRBJ2-5; the D gene is possibly TRBD1 (5 bases). Germline CDR1 reads LGHDT; CDR2 reads YNNKEL (reference sequence). The CDR3 has 14 amino acids. The germline V and J ends were trimmed by 4 bases and 0 bases, with 9 bases remaining between them. As DNA, the CDR3 is TGTGCCAGCAGCCCCCGACAGTACCAAGAGACCCAGTACTTC. It encodes CASSPRQYQETQYF.

The chain has TRBV9 and TRBJ2-3; the match to TRBD2 covers 9 bases. The V segment lost 0 bases and the J segment 6 bases; nucleotides outside the gene matches: 2. Germline assignment: CDR1 SGDLS and CDR2 YYNGEE. The CDR3 has 14 amino acids. DNA of the CDR3: TGTGCCAGCAGCGTAGTTGCGGGAGGGGATACGCAGTATTTT. Protein sequence: CASSVVAGGDTQYF. Based on the CDR3 plus reference TRBV9 and TRBJ2-3, the full variable domain is DSGVTQTPKHLITATGQRVTLRCSPRSGDLSVYWYQQSLDQGLQFLIQYYNGEERAKGNILERFSAQQFPDLHSELNLSSLELGDSALYFCASSVVAGGDTQYFGPGTRLTVL.

J is TRBJ2-1 and V is TRBV18, with TRBD2 matching 9 bases. The CDR3 totals 15 residues. Germline assignment: CDR1 KGHSH and CDR2 LQKENI. Unmatched junction bases numbered 6, after V lost 6 bases and J lost 3 bases. For the CDR3, the DNA is TGTGCCAGCTCCCCGTCTAGCGGGATCTACAATGAGCAGTTCTTC. Translated, it gives CASSPSSGIYNEQFF.

This clone has just a few counts. The chain has TRBV12-3 or TRBV12-4 and TRBJ1-3; D gene ambiguous. The CDR3 is 13 amino acids. Trimming shortened V by 2 bases and J by 0 bases, and 2 bases separated the two germline ends. Written as DNA, the CDR3 is TGTGCCAGCAGTTTACACTCTGGAAACACCATATATTTT. Translation gives CASSLHSGNTIYF.

The genes are TRBV13 and TRBJ2-2; 7 bases match TRBD2. Germline values: CDR1 PRHDT, CDR2 FYEKMQ (reference sequence). This CDR3 is 17 amino acids long. J gave up 1 base and V 0 bases, and 5 bases lay outside the gene matches. The CDR3 reads CASSLGGLVGNTGELFF. CDR3 DNA: TGTGCCAGCAGCTTAGGCGGACTAGTCGGGAACACCGGGGAGCTGTTTTTT. Variable domain in full (rest from reference TRBV13 and TRBJ2-2): AAGVIQSPRHLIKEKRETATLKCYPIPRHDTVYWYQQGPGQDPQFLISFYEKMQSDKGSIPDRFSAQQFSDYHSELNMSSLELGDSALYFCASSLGGLVGNTGELFFGEGSRLTVL.

This chain links TRBV7-2 with TRBJ2-1, with 8 positions matching TRBD2. The CDR3 length is 15 residues. Germline V gene lookup returns CDR1 SGHTA and CDR2 FQGNSA. With V trimmed by 4 bases and J by 8 bases, 10 bases remained unmatched. CDR3 in amino acids: CASSSGGEKWDEQFF. The CDR3 DNA reads TGTGCCAGCAGCTCCGGGGGGGAGAAGTGGGATGAGCAGTTCTTC. Full variable domain (missing parts from reference TRBV7-2 and TRBJ2-1): GAGVSQSPSNKVTEKGKDVELRCDPISGHTALYWYRQSLGQGLEFLIYFQGNSAPDKSGLPSDRFSAERTGGSVSTLTIQRTQQEDSAVYLCASSSGGEKWDEQFFGPGTRLTVL.

This chain joins TRBV11-3 and TRBJ2-6; D is unresolved. Germline V CDR1 and CDR2: SGHNT, YENEEA. CDR3 length: 14 amino acids. V lost 3 bases, J lost 0 bases, and 3 bases lay in between. The CDR3 sequence is CASSFRSGANVLTF. CDR3 nucleotide sequence: TGTGCCAGCAGCTTTCGCTCTGGGGCCAACGTCCTGACTTTC.

This clone was seen a single time. The V call is TRBV24-1, the J call TRBJ2-7, with 12 positions matching TRBD1. Germline V gene sequence: CDR1 KGHDR, CDR2 SFDVKD. The junction had 11 bases not matched to a gene; V was cut back by 3 bases and J by 0 bases. This CDR3 has 19 residues. DNA of the CDR3: TGTGCCACCAGTGATGCCCGGGACAGGGGGCTGTTCCGCTCCTACGAGCAGTACTTC. Protein sequence: CATSDARDRGLFRSYEQYF.

The V and J genes are TRBV10-3 and TRBJ1-6, with D perhaps TRBD1 (5 bases). Trimming took off 0 bases at V and 8 bases at J, with 14 bases between the two ends. Per germline, CDR1 ENHRY and CDR2 SYGVKD. The CDR3 extends over 16 amino acids. The CDR3 here is CAISESGRGADSPLHF. The CDR3 bases are TGTGCCATCAGTGAGTCGGGACGAGGGGCGGATTCACCCCTCCACTTT.

This clone was detected only a few times. The V gene is TRBV27, the J gene TRBJ1-6; D gene uncertain. Trimming left V 3 bases short and J 4 bases short, with 10 bases between. This CDR3 spans 15 amino acids. The germline V gene encodes CDR1 MNHEY and CDR2 SMNVEV (reference sequence). CDR3 sequence (DNA): TGTGCCAGCAGTTTCACAGACGGATATAATTCACCCCTCCACTTT. The encoded protein is CASSFTDGYNSPLHF.

The chain employs TRBV5-6 and TRBJ1-2; D is uncertain. Between the trimmed V and J ends, which lost 0 bases and 2 bases, there was a span of 5 bases. The CDR3 spans 13 residues. From germline, CDR1 is SGHDT and CDR2 YYEEEE. CDR3 residues: CASSLGSNYGYTF. The CDR3 region has the DNA TGTGCCAGCAGCTTGGGCTCCAACTATGGCTACACCTTC.

The rearrangement links TRBV4-2 to TRBJ1-1; D uncertain. The germline gives CDR1 LGHNA, CDR2 YNFKEQ. Trimming pared 5 bases from V and 0 bases from J, leaving 10 bases between. The CDR3 loop spans 14 amino acids. CDR3 nucleotide sequence: TGTGCCAGCAGCGGCGGGTGGGTGAACACTGAAGCTTTCTTT. Translation: CASSGGWVNTEAFF.

The rearrangement uses TRBV20-1 and TRBJ1-4; the D gene is possibly TRBD1 (6 bases). Germline CDR1 is DFQATT and CDR2 is SNEGSKA (reference sequence). Trimming took 6 bases from V and 4 from J, leaving 18 bases between them. CDR3 length: 15 amino acids. The CDR3 here is CSASGGLGGNEKLFF. CDR3 nucleotide sequence: TGCAGTGCAAGTGGCGGGTTAGGGGGTAATGAAAAACTGTTTTTT.

Concerning this clone itself: The sample holds other DNA sequences that translate to the same CDR3. The genes are TRBV10-3 and TRBJ2-2; TRBD2 agrees at 7 bases. Germline CDR1 ENHRY, CDR2 SYGVKD. This CDR3 spans 14 amino acids. Trimming took 4 bases from V and 1 from J; bases not matched to a gene: 0. This CDR3 reads CAISAGGNTGELFF. For the CDR3, the DNA is TGTGCCATCAGTGCGGGAGGGAACACCGGGGAGCTGTTTTTT.

This clone showed up just a few times. The rearrangement joins TRBV18 to TRBJ2-7, with unresolved D. V lost 1 base, J lost 3 bases, and 1 base lay in between. This CDR3 has 11 amino acids. Germline-derived CDR1 and CDR2 are KGHSH and LQKENI. CDR3 bases: TGTGCCAGCTCACCACGCTACGAGCAGTACTTC. Encoded protein: CASSPRYEQYF. The entire variable domain, with the rest obtained from reference TRBV18 and TRBJ2-7, is as follows: NAGVMQNPRHLVRRRGQEARLRCSPMKGHSHVYWYRQLPEEGLKFMVYLQKENIIDESGMPKERFSAEFPKEGPSILRIQQVVRGDSAAYFCASSPRYEQYFGPGTRLTVT.

The CDR3 nucleotides read TGTGCCAGCAGCTCCCACGCCGGGACCCCCGACGGCTACACCTTC. Protein product: CASSSHAGTPDGYTF. The chain couples TRBV7-9 to TRBJ1-2, with D perhaps TRBD1 (5 bases). The CDR3 length is 15 residues. V lost 4 bases and J lost 8, with 20 bases in between. Germline V CDR1 and CDR2: SEHNR, FQNEAQ (reference sequence). Based on the CDR3 plus reference TRBV7-9 and TRBJ1-2, the full variable domain is DTGVSQNPRHKITKRGQNVTFRCDPISEHNRLYWYRQTLGQGPEFLTYFQNEAQLEKSRLLSDRFSAERPKGSFSTLEIQRTEQGDSAMYLCASSSHAGTPDGYTFGSGTRLTVV.

Only one count was recorded for this clone. The chain employs TRBV6-1 and TRBJ2-1, with D maybe TRBD2 (5 bases). The CDR3 runs to 11 residues. The V end lost 3 bases, the J end lost 8 bases, and 5 bases lay between the germline ends. Germline CDR1 reads MNHNS; CDR2 reads SASEGT. CDR3 sequence reads: CASSERDEQFF. As DNA, the CDR3 is TGTGCCAGCAGTGAGAGGGATGAGCAGTTCTTC.

The chain joins TRBV2 to TRBJ2-3; 7 bases are shared with TRBD2. This CDR3 region has 15 residues. V shed 4 bases and J 0 bases; nucleotides not matched to a gene: 4. Germline V lookup: CDR1 SNHLY, CDR2 FYNNEI. The CDR3 sequence: CASSVGRESTDTQYF. For the CDR3, the DNA is TGTGCCAGCAGTGTAGGGCGGGAGAGCACAGATACGCAGTATTTT.